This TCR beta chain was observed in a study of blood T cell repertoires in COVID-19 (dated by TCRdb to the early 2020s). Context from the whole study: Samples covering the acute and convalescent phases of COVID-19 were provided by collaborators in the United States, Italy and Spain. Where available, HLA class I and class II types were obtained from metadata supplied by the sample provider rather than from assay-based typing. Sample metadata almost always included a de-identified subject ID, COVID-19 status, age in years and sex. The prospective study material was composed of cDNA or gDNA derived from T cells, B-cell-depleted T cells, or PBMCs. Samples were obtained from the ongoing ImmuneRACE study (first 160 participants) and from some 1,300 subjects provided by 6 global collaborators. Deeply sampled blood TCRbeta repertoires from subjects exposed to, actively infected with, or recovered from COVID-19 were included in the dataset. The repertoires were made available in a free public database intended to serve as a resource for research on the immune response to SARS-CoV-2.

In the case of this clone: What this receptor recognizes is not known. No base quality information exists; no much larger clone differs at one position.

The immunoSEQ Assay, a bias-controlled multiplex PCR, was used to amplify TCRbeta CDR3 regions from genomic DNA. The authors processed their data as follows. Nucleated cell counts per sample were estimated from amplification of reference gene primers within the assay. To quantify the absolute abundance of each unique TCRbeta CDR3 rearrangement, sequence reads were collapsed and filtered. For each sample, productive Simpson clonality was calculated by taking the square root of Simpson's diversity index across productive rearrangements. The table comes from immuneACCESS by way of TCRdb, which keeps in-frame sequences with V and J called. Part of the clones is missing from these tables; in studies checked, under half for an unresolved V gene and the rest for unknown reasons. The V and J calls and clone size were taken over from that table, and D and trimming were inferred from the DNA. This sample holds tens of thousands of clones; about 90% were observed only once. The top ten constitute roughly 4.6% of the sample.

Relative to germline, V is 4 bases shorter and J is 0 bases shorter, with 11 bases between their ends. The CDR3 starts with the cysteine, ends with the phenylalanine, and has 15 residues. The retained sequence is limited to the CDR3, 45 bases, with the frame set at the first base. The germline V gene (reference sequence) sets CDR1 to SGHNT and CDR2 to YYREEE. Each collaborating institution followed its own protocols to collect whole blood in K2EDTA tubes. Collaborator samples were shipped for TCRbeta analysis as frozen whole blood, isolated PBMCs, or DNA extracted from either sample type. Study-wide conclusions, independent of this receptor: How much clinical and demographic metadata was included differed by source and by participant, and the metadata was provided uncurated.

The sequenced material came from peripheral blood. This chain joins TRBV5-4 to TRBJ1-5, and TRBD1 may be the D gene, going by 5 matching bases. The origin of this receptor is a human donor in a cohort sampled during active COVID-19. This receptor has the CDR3 CASSDGGYSNQPQHF. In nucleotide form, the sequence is TGTGCCAGCAGCGACGGGGGGTATAGCAATCAGCCCCAGCATTTT.